One and the same sample provided the 5 T cell receptor beta chains below, sequenced in a study of T cells in Graves' hyperthyroidism and ophthalmopathy. The source material, RNA transcripts, was used to amplify TCR beta CDR3 regions. TCR CDR3 underwent first-round RT-PCR with the HTBI primer set. TCRdb re-derived calls from the multiplex PCR reads in MiXCR, one entry per CDR3 protein. Among about 560,000 distinct CDR3 sequences listed, 12% to 15% were seen once. Material: blood. Every receptor here comes from a woman in her 40s with Graves' hyperthyroidism.

This clonotype was recorded many times. V is TRBV6-1 and J is TRBJ2-3; TRBD1 aligns across 7 bases. Germline CDR1 is MNHNS and CDR2 is SASEGT. Unmatched junction bases numbered 4, after V lost 6 bases and J lost 4 bases. The CDR3 spans 13 residues. The CDR3 region is CASRTGIADTQYF. The CDR3 DNA is TGTGCCAGCAGGACAGGGATTGCAGATACGCAGTATTTT.

About this clonotype: With a much larger clone just one base away, this may be a read error. DNA of the CDR3: TGTGCCAGCAGCCAAGAGGGGAGTGAGCAGTACTTC. It codes for CASSQEGSEQYF. The chain joins TRBV4-2 to TRBJ2-7; D may be TRBD2 (5 bases). There are 12 residues in the CDR3. V lost 0 bases and J 7 bases, leaving 7 bases between the germline ends. Germline V gene lookup returns CDR1 LGHNA and CDR2 YNFKEQ.

This clonotype was seen many times. The genes are TRBV6-1 and TRBJ2-7; 9 nucleotides align to TRBD2. CDR3 length: 14 amino acids. The J segment lost 2 bases and the V segment lost 2 bases, leaving 1 base of the junction unmatched. Per germline, CDR1 MNHNS and CDR2 SASEGT. The CDR3 protein is CASSETSGPYEQYF. CDR3 DNA: TGTGCCAGCAGTGAAACTAGCGGGCCCTACGAGCAGTACTTC.

A remark on this clonotype: This may stem from a read error, because a much larger clone lies one nucleotide away. The rearrangement uses TRBV2 and TRBJ1-2, with a weak D call TRBD1 (5 bases). CDR1 is SNHLY, CDR2 FYNNEI, per germline. Trimming removed 6 bases at V and 2 bases at J, with 16 bases between. This CDR3 spans 15 amino acids. The CDR3 DNA sequence: TGTGCCAGCAGGGCCGTCGACGGGACCAACTATGGCTACACCTTC. Residues: CASRAVDGTNYGYTF. The full variable domain, completed using reference TRBV2 and TRBJ1-2, is EPEVTQTPSHQVTQMGQEVILRCVPISNHLYFYWYRQILGQKVEFLVSFYNNEISEKSEIFDDQFSVERPDGSNFTLKIRSTKLEDSAMYFCASRAVDGTNYGYTFGSGTRLTVV.

This clonotype was observed at least ten times. V usage is TRBV20-1 and J usage is TRBJ2-7; no clear D. V was cut by 4 bases and J by 2 bases, with 9 bases left in between. The CDR3 runs 12 residues. Germline values: CDR1 DFQATT, CDR2 SNEGSKA (reference sequence). The CDR3 loop is CSATVVTYEQYF. The CDR3 nucleotides are TGCAGTGCTACCGTGGTCACCTACGAGCAGTACTTC.